The 24 T cell receptor beta chains below come from one sample, sequenced in a study of shared clonotypes between healthy human individuals. Method: immunoSEQ multiplex PCR; TCRdb's copy keeps in-frame clones and lacks some. This sample has 950,000 to 1,300,000 clones, with about 70% found just once. The source material was memory CD4+ T cells sorted from blood. Described subset: CD45RA-negative fraction. These receptors originate from a man younger than 35 in good health.

This chain uses TRBV11-1 with TRBJ2-1, with a possible D match to TRBD2 (5 bases). The length of the CDR3 is 17 residues. Germline V gene data show CDR1 as SGHAT and CDR2 as FQDESV (reference sequence). V lost 6 bases and J 4 bases, leaving 22 bases between the germline ends. The CDR3 spells CASRQTSLSGTYNEQFF. The CDR3 DNA follows: TGTGCCAGCAGACAGACCTCACTAAGCGGAACTTACAATGAGCAGTTCTTC.

The chain combines TRBV7-6 with TRBJ2-2, with 7 positions matching TRBD2. V trimming: 3 bases; J trimming: 0 bases; junction bases outside the gene matches: 4. CDR3 size: 16 residues. Germline V gene lookup returns CDR1 SGHVS and CDR2 FNYEAQ. The CDR3 loop is CASSLSTSPNTGELFF. The CDR3 DNA follows: TGTGCCAGCAGCTTGTCGACTAGCCCGAACACCGGGGAGCTGTTTTTT.

This clone was observed once. DNA of the CDR3: TGCGCCAGCAGCCAAGAGAGACGGAACACTGAAGCTTTCTTT. Encoded protein: CASSQERRNTEAFF. The rearrangement uses TRBV4-1 and TRBJ1-1; D gene unclear. This CDR3 is built from 14 residues. V dropped 0 bases and J dropped 1 base, with 6 bases sitting between them. The germline V gene encodes CDR1 MGHRA and CDR2 YSYEKL.

Only a few counts were recorded for this clone. This chain joins TRBV7-8 and TRBJ2-7, with D possibly being TRBD1 or TRBD2 (5 bases each). V was trimmed by 1 base and J by 0 bases, leaving 16 bases between them. CDR3 length: 17 residues. Per germline, CDR1 SGHVS and CDR2 FQNEAQ. The CDR3 bases are TGTGCCAGCAGCTTAGTTGGGACGCACAAAACCTCCTACGAGCAGTACTTC. Its protein is CASSLVGTHKTSYEQYF.

This chain uses TRBV5-4 with TRBJ2-2; TRBD2 aligns across 8 bases. Germline loops: CDR1 SGHNT, CDR2 YYREEE (reference sequence). CDR3 length equals 17 residues. The ends lost 3 bases at V and 0 bases at J; junction bases unmatched: 7. CDR3 sequence: CASSSPRGGTNTGELFF. The CDR3 bases are TGTGCCAGCAGCTCCCCTCGGGGGGGAACGAACACCGGGGAGCTGTTTTTT.

Here the CDR3 reads CASSRSGGDNEQFF. The CDR3 DNA reads as TGCGCCAGCAGCCGTAGCGGGGGGGACAATGAGCAGTTCTTC. The chain couples TRBV5-1 to TRBJ2-1, with 11 bases that match TRBD2. The CDR3 sequence is 14 residues long. V trimming: 4 bases; J trimming: 5 bases; junction bases outside the gene matches: 2. Germline CDR1 and CDR2: SGHRS and YFSETQ.

This clone was seen a few times. This rearrangement joins TRBV12-5 to TRBJ1-4; D ambiguous. Germline V CDR1 and CDR2: LGHNT, FRNRAP. The ends were cut back, 9 bases at V and 12 bases at J, with 17 bases in the middle. The CDR3 sequence is 12 residues long. CDR3 coding DNA: TGTGCTAGGTGGCAAAGGGCGTACGAACTGTTTTTT. Protein: CARWQRAYELFF.

The chain couples TRBV11-3 to TRBJ2-2, with D perhaps matching TRBD2 (6 bases). Between the trimmed V and J ends, which lost 5 bases and 6 bases, there was a span of 19 bases. CDR1 and CDR2 (germline): SGHNT, YENEEA. The CDR3 consists of 16 residues. The CDR3 is CASSLGPGVEAGELFF. CDR3 DNA sequence: TGTGCCAGCAGCCTAGGGCCGGGGGTCGAAGCCGGGGAGCTGTTTTTT.

The rearrangement uses TRBV15 and TRBJ1-3, with TRBD1 matching 7 bases. Germline V gene lookup returns CDR1 LNHNV and CDR2 YYDKDF (reference sequence). The CDR3 spans 16 residues. V lost 4 bases and J lost 0; bases outside the gene matches: 6. This CDR3 is CATSTGGQSSGNTIYF. CDR3 sequence (DNA): TGTGCCACCAGCACTGGGGGACAGAGCTCTGGAAACACCATATATTTT.

This chain joins TRBV5-1 and TRBJ1-2; D remains unclear. The V gene's germline CDR1 is SGHRS and CDR2 YFSETQ. Trimming left V 5 bases short and J 8 bases short, with 16 bases between. This CDR3 is 13 amino acids long. Written as DNA, the CDR3 is TGCGCCAGCAGTCCTGTCCCGAGGTGGGGCTACACCTTC. Translating it yields CASSPVPRWGYTF. The full variable domain, rest sourced from reference TRBV5-1 and TRBJ1-2, is KAGVTQTPRYLIKTRGQQVTLSCSPISGHRSVSWYQQTPGQGLQFLFEYFSETQRNKGNFPGRFSGRQFSNSRSEMNVSTLELGDSALYLCASSPVPRWGYTFGSGTRLTVV.

The chain combines TRBV19 with TRBJ1-4; D ambiguous. CDR1 is LNHDA, CDR2 SQIVND, per germline (reference sequence). The CDR3 sequence is 12 residues long. Trimming stripped 0 bases from V and 8 bases from J, with 4 bases between. The chain's CDR3 is CASSIDREKLFF. The DNA for the CDR3 is TGTGCCAGTAGTATAGATCGCGAAAAACTGTTTTTT. Full variable domain (rest looked up from reference TRBV19 and TRBJ1-4): DGGITQSPKYLFRKEGQNVTLSCEQNLNHDAMYWYRQDPGQGLRLIYYSQIVNDFQKGDIAEGYSVSREKKESFPLTVTSAQKNPTAFYLCASSIDREKLFFGSGTQLSVL.

The V gene is TRBV6-6, the J gene TRBJ1-1; D is unresolved. Germline CDR1 and CDR2: MNHNY and SVGAGI (reference sequence). The CDR3 sequence is 13 residues long. With 4 bases removed from V and 4 bases from J, the gap between germline ends came to 10 bases. CDR3 sequence: CASSLPGGTEAFF. CDR3 nucleotide sequence: TGTGCCAGCAGTTTACCGGGTGGCACTGAAGCTTTCTTT.

Concerning this clone: Other DNA variants within this sample encode the same CDR3. The chain's CDR3 is CASRRTGDTDTQYF. The CDR3 DNA sequence: TGTGCCAGTAGACGGACAGGGGACACAGATACGCAGTATTTT. This chain joins TRBV19 and TRBJ2-3; the match to TRBD1 covers 9 bases. The ends lost 6 bases at V and 2 bases at J; junction bases unmatched: 3. The CDR3 is 14 residues long. Per the germline V gene, CDR1 is LNHDA and CDR2 is SQIVND (reference sequence).

This clone was observed a handful of times. CDR3 DNA sequence: TGCGCCAGCAGCTTGGGGGCAGGGTGGATTTTCAATGAGCAGTTCTTC. It yields the protein CASSLGAGWIFNEQFF. The V and J genes are TRBV5-1 and TRBJ2-1; a possible D gene is TRBD1 (5 bases). Between the trimmed V and J ends, which lost 0 bases and 6 bases, there was a span of 16 bases. This CDR3 has 16 residues. Germline V gene lookup returns CDR1 SGHRS and CDR2 YFSETQ.

This chain's CDR3 is CASSLELAGVNEQFF. DNA of the CDR3: TGCGCCAGCAGCCTCGAACTAGCGGGAGTCAATGAGCAGTTCTTC. The chain has TRBV5-1 and TRBJ2-1; 11 positions agree with TRBD2. V lost 4 bases and J lost 6; bases outside the gene matches: 6. Germline CDR1 reads SGHRS; CDR2 reads YFSETQ. The CDR3 runs to 15 residues. The whole variable domain, remainder taken from reference TRBV5-1 and TRBJ2-1, is KAGVTQTPRYLIKTRGQQVTLSCSPISGHRSVSWYQQTPGQGLQFLFEYFSETQRNKGNFPGRFSGRQFSNSRSEMNVSTLELGDSALYLCASSLELAGVNEQFFGPGTRLTVL.

The gene calls are TRBV29-1 and TRBJ2-7, with 9 bases that match TRBD2. CDR3 length equals 13 residues. The V and J ends lost 4 bases and 6 bases, in that order; junction bases with no gene match: 7. Germline CDR1 and CDR2: SQVTM and ANQGSEA. CDR3 amino acids: CSVVGLAFGEQYF. Written as DNA, the CDR3 is TGCAGCGTTGTGGGACTAGCCTTCGGCGAGCAGTACTTC.

In this sample, this clone turned up a few times. The chain couples TRBV6-5 to TRBJ2-3; unclear D gene. With 4 bases removed from V and 3 bases from J, the gap between germline ends came to 8 bases. Per germline, CDR1 MNHEY and CDR2 SVGAGI. The CDR3 is 13 residues long. The CDR3 nucleotides are TGTGCCAGCAGTTTCTCTAGTACAGATACGCAGTATTTT. The encoded protein is CASSFSSTDTQYF.

The chain couples TRBV6-1 to TRBJ1-6, with 7 bases identical to TRBD1. The CDR3 loop spans 17 amino acids. Per the germline V gene, CDR1 is MNHNS and CDR2 is SASEGT. After removal of 3 bases from V and 7 bases from J, the junction contained 12 bases not matched to a gene. The CDR3, as DNA: TGTGCCAGCAGTGAGGGCCCGGGCAAGGGGGCGAATTCACCCCTCCACTTT. This translates into CASSEGPGKGANSPLHF.

The chain combines TRBV11-2 with TRBJ2-1, with 8 bases fitting TRBD1. V shed 3 bases, J shed 8 bases, and the junction held 12 bases outside the gene matches. Germline V gives CDR1 SGHAT, CDR2 FQNNGV. The CDR3 length is 16 residues. The CDR3 spells CASSFTGQGHGDEQFF. CDR3 in DNA: TGTGCCAGCAGCTTTACCGGACAGGGACACGGGGATGAGCAGTTCTTC.

The genes are TRBV21-1 and TRBJ1-5. TRBV21-1 is termed a pseudogene. The CDR3 length is 14 residues. CDR3 residues: CASSKEGGRQPQHF. The DNA for the CDR3 is TGTGCCAGCAGCAAAGAGGGGGGGAGGCAGCCCCAGCATTTT.

CDR3 nucleotides: TGTGCCAGCAGCTTGGGTGGAGTCAACAATCAGCCCCAGCATTTT. Translation: CASSLGGVNNQPQHF. The chain is built from TRBV5-6 and TRBJ1-5, with D uncertain. This CDR3 has 15 residues. Germline CDR1 is SGHDT and CDR2 is YYEEEE. The V end was cut by 0 bases, the J end by 3 bases, with 10 bases between. The whole variable domain, remainder taken from reference TRBV5-6 and TRBJ1-5, is DAGVTQSPTHLIKTRGQQVTLRCSPKSGHDTVSWYQQALGQGPQFIFQYYEEEERQRGNFPDRFSGHQFPNYSSELNVNALLLGDSALYLCASSLGGVNNQPQHFGDGTRLSIL.

The chain is built from TRBV4-3 and TRBJ2-1; TRBD1 or TRBD2 may be the D gene (5 bases each). CDR1 and CDR2 from the germline V gene are LGHNA and YSLEER. V gave up 3 bases and J gave up 5 bases, with 14 bases separating them. The CDR3 contains 15 residues. Written as DNA, the CDR3 is TGCGCCAGCAGCCACGAGGGGATTGGAAACAATGAGCAGTTCTTC. Translation: CASSHEGIGNNEQFF.

The chain carries TRBV5-6 and TRBJ1-2; TRBD1 agrees at 9 bases. With 5 bases clipped from V and 2 bases from J, the junction kept 4 bases outside the gene matches. CDR3 size: 14 residues. Looked up from germline, CDR1 is SGHDT and CDR2 is YYEEEE. CDR3: CASRGQGGNYGYTF. CDR3 nucleotide sequence: TGTGCCAGCAGGGGACAGGGTGGCAACTATGGCTACACCTTC.

This CDR3 is CASTLWGAGANVLTF. The CDR3 nucleotides read TGTGCCAGCACGTTATGGGGTGCTGGGGCCAACGTCCTGACTTTC. The V and J genes are TRBV6-1 and TRBJ2-6, with D hard to call. The CDR3 runs to 15 residues. The germline V gene has CDR1 MNHNS and CDR2 SASEGT. The ends were cut back, 7 bases at V and 2 bases at J, with 12 bases in the middle.